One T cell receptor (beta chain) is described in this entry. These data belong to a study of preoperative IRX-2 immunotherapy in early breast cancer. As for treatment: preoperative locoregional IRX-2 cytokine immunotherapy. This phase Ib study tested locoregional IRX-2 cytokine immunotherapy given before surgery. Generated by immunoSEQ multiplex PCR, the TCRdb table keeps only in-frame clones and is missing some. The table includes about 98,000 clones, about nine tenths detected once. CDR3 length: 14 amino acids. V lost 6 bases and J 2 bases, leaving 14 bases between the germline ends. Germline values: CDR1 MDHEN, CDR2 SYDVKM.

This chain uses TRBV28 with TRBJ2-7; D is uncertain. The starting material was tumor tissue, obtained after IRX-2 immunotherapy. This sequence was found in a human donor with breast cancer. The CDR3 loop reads CASSNIDGPYEQYF. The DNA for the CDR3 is TGTGCCAGCAGCAATATCGACGGTCCCTACGAGCAGTACTTC.